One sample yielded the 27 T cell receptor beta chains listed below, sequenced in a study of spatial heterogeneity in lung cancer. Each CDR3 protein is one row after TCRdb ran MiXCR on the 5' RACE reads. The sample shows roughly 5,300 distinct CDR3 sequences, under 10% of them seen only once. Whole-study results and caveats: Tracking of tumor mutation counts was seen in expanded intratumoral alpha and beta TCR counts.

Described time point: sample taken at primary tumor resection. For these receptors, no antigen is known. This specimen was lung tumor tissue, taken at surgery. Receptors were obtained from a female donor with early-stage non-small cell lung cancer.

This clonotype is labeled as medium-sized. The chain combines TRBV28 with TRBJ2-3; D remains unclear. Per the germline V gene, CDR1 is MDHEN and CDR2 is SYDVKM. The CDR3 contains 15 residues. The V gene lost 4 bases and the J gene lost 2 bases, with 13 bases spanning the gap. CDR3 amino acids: CASSSPGSPTDTQYF. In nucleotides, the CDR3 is TGTGCCAGCAGTTCCCCGGGCAGCCCCACAGATACGCAGTATTTT.

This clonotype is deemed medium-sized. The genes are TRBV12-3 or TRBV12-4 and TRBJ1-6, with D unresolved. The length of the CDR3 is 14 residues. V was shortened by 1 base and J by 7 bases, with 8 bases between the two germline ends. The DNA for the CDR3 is TGTGCCAGCAGTTTAGGGTCCCAAAATTCACCCCTCCACTTT. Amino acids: CASSLGSQNSPLHF.

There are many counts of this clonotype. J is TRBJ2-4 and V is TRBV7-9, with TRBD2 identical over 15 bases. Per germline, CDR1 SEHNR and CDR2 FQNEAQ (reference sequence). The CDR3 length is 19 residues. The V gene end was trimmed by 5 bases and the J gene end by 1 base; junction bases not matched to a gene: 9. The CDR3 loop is CASSPWTSGGASAKNIQYF. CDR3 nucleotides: TGTGCCAGCAGCCCGTGGACTAGCGGGGGGGCCTCGGCCAAAAACATTCAGTACTTC.

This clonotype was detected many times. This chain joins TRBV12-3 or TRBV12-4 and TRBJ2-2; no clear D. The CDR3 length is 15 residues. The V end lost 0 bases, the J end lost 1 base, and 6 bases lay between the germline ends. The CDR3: CASSLAARNTGELFF. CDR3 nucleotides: TGTGCCAGCAGTTTAGCAGCCCGGAACACCGGGGAGCTGTTTTTT.

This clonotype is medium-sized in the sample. The CDR3 here is CASSTTGTDTQYF. CDR3 DNA sequence: TGTGCCAGCAGCACCACGGGCACAGATACGCAGTATTTT. The chain recombines TRBV7-8 with TRBJ2-3; D call uncertain. Germline lookup yields CDR1 SGHVS and CDR2 FQNEAQ. The CDR3 has 13 residues. Trimming pared 5 bases from V and 1 base from J, leaving 7 bases between. Together with reference TRBV7-8 and TRBJ2-3, the CDR3 gives the full variable domain: GAGVSQSPRYKVAKRGQDVALRCDPISGHVSLFWYQQALGQGPEFLTYFQNEAQLDKSGLPSDRFFAERPEGSVSTLKIQRTQQEDSAVYLCASSTTGTDTQYFGPGTRLTVL.

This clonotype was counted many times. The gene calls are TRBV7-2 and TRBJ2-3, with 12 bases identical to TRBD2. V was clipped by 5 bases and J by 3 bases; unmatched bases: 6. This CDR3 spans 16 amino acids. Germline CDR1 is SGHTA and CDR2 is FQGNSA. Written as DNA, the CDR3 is TGTGCCAGCAGCCCGGGACTAGCGGGCGGTACAGATACGCAGTATTTT. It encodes CASSPGLAGGTDTQYF.

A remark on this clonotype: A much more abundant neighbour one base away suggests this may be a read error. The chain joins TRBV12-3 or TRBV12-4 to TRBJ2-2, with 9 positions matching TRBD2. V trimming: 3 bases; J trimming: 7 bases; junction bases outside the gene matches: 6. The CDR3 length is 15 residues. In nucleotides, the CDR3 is TGTGCCAGCAGTTTGGAACTAGCGGGTCACGGGGAGCTGTTTTTT. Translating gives CASSLELAGHGELFF.

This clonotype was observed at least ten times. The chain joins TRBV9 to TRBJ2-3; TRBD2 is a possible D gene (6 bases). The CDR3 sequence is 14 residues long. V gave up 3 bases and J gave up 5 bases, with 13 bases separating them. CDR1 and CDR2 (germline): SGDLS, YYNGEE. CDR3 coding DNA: TGTGCCAGCAGCGCCCGGGACTCGTTAGATACGCAGTATTTT. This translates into CASSARDSLDTQYF.

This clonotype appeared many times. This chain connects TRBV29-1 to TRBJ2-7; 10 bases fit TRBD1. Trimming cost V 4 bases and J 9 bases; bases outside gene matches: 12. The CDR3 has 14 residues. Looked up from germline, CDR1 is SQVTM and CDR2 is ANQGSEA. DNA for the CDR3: TGCAGCGTTGGGACCGGGACAGGGGCTTGGTTGCAGTACTTC. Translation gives CSVGTGTGAWLQYF.

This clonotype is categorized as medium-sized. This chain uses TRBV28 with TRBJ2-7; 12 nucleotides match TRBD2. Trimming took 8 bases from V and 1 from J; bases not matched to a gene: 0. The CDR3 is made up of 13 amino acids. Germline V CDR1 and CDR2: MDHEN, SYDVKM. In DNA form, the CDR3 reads TGTGCCAGCGGACTAGCGGGATCCTACGAGCAGTACTTC. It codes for CASGLAGSYEQYF.

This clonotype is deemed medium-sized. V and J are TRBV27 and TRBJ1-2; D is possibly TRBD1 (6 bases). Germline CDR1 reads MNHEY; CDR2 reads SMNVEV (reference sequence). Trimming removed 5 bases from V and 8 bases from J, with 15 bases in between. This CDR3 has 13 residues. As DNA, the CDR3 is TGTGCCAGCAGTATCCTAGGGGGGCGAGGCTACACCTTC. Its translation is CASSILGGRGYTF.

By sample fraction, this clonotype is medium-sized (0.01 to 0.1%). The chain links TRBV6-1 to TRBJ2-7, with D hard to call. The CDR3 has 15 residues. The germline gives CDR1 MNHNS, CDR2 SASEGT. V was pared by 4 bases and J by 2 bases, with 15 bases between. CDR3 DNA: TGTGCCAGCAGTGTCTCCGCTAGGTCCACCTACGAGCAGTACTTC. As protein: CASSVSARSTYEQYF.

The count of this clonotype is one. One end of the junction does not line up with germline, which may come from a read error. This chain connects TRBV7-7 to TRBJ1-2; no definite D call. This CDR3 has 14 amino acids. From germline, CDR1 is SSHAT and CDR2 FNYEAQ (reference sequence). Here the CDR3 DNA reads TGTGCTAGCAGCCCAGGTCTTGGCCGATTAGGCTACACCTTC. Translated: CASSPGLGRLGYTF.

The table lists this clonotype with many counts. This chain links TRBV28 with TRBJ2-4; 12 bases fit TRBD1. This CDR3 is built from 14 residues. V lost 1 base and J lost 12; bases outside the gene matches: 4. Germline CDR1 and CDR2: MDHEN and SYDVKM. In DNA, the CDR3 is TGTGCCAGCAGTTTATTGGGACAGGGGGCACGTCAGTACTTC. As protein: CASSLLGQGARQYF.

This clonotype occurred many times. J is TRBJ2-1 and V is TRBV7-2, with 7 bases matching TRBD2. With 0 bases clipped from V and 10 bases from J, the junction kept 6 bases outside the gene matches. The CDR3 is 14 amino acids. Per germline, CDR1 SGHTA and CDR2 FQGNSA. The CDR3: CASSLAFSGQEQFF. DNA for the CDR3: TGTGCCAGCAGCTTAGCCTTTAGCGGGCAAGAGCAGTTCTTC.

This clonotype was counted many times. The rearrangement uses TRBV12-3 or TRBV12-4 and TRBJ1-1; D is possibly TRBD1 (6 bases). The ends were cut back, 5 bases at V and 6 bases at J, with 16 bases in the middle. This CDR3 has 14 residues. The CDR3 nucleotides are TGTGCCAGCAGTCAATACCAGGGGTACCCTGAAGCTTTCTTT. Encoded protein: CASSQYQGYPEAFF.

CDR3 loop: CASSAGELVDYGYTF. In nucleotides, the CDR3 is TGTGCCAGCAGTGCCGGGGAACTAGTCGACTATGGCTACACCTTC. V usage is TRBV25-1 and J usage is TRBJ1-2, with unresolved D. Trimming pared 4 bases from V and 3 bases from J, leaving 15 bases between. The CDR3 extends over 15 amino acids. Germline values: CDR1 MGHDK, CDR2 SYGVNS.

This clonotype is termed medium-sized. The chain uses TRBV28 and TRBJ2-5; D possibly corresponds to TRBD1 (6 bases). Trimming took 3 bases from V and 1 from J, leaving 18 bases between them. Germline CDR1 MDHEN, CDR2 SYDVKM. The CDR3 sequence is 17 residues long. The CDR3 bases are TGTGCCAGCAGTTTTCCATCCCCAACAGGGTCCCAAGAGACCCAGTACTTC. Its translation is CASSFPSPTGSQETQYF.

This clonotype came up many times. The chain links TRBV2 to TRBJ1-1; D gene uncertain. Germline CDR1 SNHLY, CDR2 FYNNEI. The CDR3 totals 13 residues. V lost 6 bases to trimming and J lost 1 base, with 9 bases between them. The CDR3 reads CASSQRGNTEAFF. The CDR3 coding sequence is TGTGCCAGCAGCCAGCGGGGGAACACTGAAGCTTTCTTT.

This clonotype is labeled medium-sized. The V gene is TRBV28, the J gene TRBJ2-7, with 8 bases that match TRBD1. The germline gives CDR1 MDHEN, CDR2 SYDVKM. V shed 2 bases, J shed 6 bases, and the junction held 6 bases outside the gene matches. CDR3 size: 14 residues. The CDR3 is CASSLDQGAGEQYV. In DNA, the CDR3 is TGTGCCAGCAGTTTAGATCAGGGGGCCGGCGAGCAGTACGTC.

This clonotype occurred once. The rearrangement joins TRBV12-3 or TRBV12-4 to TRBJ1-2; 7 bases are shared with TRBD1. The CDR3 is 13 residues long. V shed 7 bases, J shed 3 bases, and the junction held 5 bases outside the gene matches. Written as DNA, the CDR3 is TGTGCCAGCAAAGGGGGCAGGCACTATGGCTACACCTTC. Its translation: CASKGGRHYGYTF.

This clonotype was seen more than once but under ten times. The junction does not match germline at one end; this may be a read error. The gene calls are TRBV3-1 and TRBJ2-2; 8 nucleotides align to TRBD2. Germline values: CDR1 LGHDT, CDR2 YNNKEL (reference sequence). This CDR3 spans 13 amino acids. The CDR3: CASTQLAAGELFF. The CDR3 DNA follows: TGTGCCAGCACCCAACTAGCGGCCGGGGAGCTGTTTTTT.

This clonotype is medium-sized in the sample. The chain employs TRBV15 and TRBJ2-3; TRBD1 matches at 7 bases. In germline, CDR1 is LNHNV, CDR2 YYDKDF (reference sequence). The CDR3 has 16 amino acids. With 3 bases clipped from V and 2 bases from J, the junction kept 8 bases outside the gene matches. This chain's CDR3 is CATSSTGTAYTDTQYF. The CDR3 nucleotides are TGTGCCACCAGCAGCACCGGGACAGCCTACACAGATACGCAGTATTTT.

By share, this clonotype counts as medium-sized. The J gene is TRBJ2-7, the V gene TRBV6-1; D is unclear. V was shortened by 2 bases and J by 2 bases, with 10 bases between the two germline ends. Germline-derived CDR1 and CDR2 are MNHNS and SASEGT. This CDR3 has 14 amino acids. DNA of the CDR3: TGTGCCAGCAGTGAATTTGGCAGCCCCTACGAGCAGTACTTC. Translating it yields CASSEFGSPYEQYF.

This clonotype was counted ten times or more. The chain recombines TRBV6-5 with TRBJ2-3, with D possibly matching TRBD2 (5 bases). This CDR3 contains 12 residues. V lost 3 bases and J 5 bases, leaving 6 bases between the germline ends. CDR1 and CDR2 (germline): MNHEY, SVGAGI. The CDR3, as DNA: TGTGCCAGCAGTTATCGGGGAGATACGCAGTATTTT. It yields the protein CASSYRGDTQYF.

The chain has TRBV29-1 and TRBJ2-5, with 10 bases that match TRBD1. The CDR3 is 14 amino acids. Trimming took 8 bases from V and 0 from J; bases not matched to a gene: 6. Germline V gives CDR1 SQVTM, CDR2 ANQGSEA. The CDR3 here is CSTTGTGDQETQYF. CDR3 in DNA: TGCAGCACGACCGGGACAGGGGACCAAGAGACCCAGTACTTC.

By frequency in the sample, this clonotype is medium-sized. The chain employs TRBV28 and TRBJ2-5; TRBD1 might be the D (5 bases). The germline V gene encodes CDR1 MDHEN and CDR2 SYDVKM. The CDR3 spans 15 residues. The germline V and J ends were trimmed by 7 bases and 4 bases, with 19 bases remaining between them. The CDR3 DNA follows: TGTGCCAGCATCAGCCAGGGTTACGGCGGAGAGACCCAGTACTTC. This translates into CASISQGYGGETQYF.